These T cell receptor beta chains were read from a single sample in a study of pediatric ulcerative colitis. TCRdb's copy holds only in-frame clones and misses some; the assay was immunoSEQ multiplex PCR. Of tens of thousands of clones in the sample, 80% to 90% were seen once. Material: blood. The origin of the receptors is a boy aged 5-17 years who was a control in a study of pediatric ulcerative colitis. The CDR3 runs from the conserved cysteine through the conserved F or W. Fields, in order: D gene, clone size, J gene, V gene, CDR3 protein, CDR3 DNA. D genes are given only for firm matches. Expanded clones get a size class; other rows say once, few or many, or leave the size out.

d_gene: .; abundance: .; j_gene: TRBJ2-7; v_gene: TRBV27; CDR3aa: CASSFVDGAYEQYF; CDR3nt: TGTGCCAGCAGTTTCGTCGACGGGGCCTACGAGCAGTACTTC
d_gene: .; abundance: .; j_gene: TRBJ2-2; v_gene: TRBV14; CDR3aa: CASSHILGSGELFF; CDR3nt: TGTGCCAGCAGCCATATCCTTGGAAGCGGGGAGCTGTTTTTT
d_gene: TRBD2; abundance: once; j_gene: TRBJ2-3; v_gene: TRBV29-1; CDR3aa: CSVAGRGVMDTQYF; CDR3nt: TGCAGCGTTGCGGGGCGGGGGGTTATGGATACGCAGTATTTT
d_gene: .; abundance: .; j_gene: TRBJ1-3; v_gene: TRBV7-9; CDR3aa: CASSASQGPPGNTIYF; CDR3nt: TGTGCCAGCAGCGCCTCCCAGGGACCCCCTGGAAACACCATATATTTT
d_gene: .; abundance: .; j_gene: TRBJ2-1; v_gene: TRBV7-6; CDR3aa: CASSSGGSSYNEQFF; CDR3nt: TGTGCCAGCAGCTCAGGAGGGAGCTCCTACAATGAGCAGTTCTTC
d_gene: .; abundance: .; j_gene: TRBJ1-1; v_gene: TRBV5-5; CDR3aa: CASSWALNTEAFF; CDR3nt: TGTGCCAGCAGCTGGGCTCTGAACACTGAAGCTTTCTTT
d_gene: .; abundance: once; j_gene: TRBJ1-2; v_gene: TRBV19; CDR3aa: CASSEGRGGYTF; CDR3nt: TGTGCCAGTAGTGAGGGGCGCGGAGGCTACACCTTC
d_gene: .; abundance: few; j_gene: TRBJ1-3; v_gene: TRBV7-2; CDR3aa: CASSSDFRNTIYF; CDR3nt: TGTGCCAGCAGCTCGGATTTCCGGAACACCATATATTTT
d_gene: TRBD2; abundance: .; j_gene: TRBJ2-1; v_gene: TRBV9; CDR3aa: CASSAGLAGHYNEQFF; CDR3nt: TGTGCCAGCAGCGCCGGACTAGCGGGGCACTACAATGAGCAGTTCTTC
d_gene: .; abundance: .; j_gene: TRBJ2-7; v_gene: TRBV12-5; CDR3aa: CASGPASYEQYF; CDR3nt: TGTGCTAGTGGTCCGGCCTCCTACGAGCAGTACTTC
d_gene: .; abundance: once; j_gene: TRBJ2-1; v_gene: TRBV4-2; CDR3aa: CASSQDAGSLYNEQFF; CDR3nt: TGTGCCAGCAGCCAAGATGCGGGGAGCCTGTACAATGAGCAGTTCTTC
d_gene: TRBD1; abundance: .; j_gene: TRBJ1-5; v_gene: TRBV2; CDR3aa: CASSAGGGNQPQHF; CDR3nt: TGTGCCAGCAGTGCAGGGGGAGGCAATCAGCCCCAGCATTTT
d_gene: .; abundance: .; j_gene: TRBJ2-7; v_gene: TRBV11-2; CDR3aa: CASSLGTGEQYF; CDR3nt: TGTGCCAGCAGCTTAGGTACAGGGGAGCAGTACTTC
d_gene: .; abundance: .; j_gene: TRBJ2-7; v_gene: TRBV6-1; CDR3aa: CASSLTESREQYF; CDR3nt: TGTGCCAGCAGTCTGACCGAGTCTCGGGAGCAGTACTTC
d_gene: .; abundance: .; j_gene: TRBJ2-3; v_gene: TRBV6-6; CDR3aa: CASSPRKGTQYF; CDR3nt: TGTGCCAGCAGCCCCAGGAAGGGGACGCAGTATTTT
d_gene: .; abundance: .; j_gene: TRBJ1-1; v_gene: TRBV7-3; CDR3aa: CASSLLVNTEAFF; CDR3nt: TGTGCCAGCAGCTTACTAGTGAACACTGAAGCTTTCTTT
d_gene: .; abundance: .; j_gene: TRBJ1-6; v_gene: TRBV20-1; CDR3aa: CSAGWESPLHF; CDR3nt: TGCAGTGCTGGGTGGGAGTCACCCCTCCACTTT
d_gene: TRBD1; abundance: .; j_gene: TRBJ2-6; v_gene: TRBV13; CDR3aa: CASSLERTGILSGANVLTF; CDR3nt: TGTGCCAGCAGCTTAGAAAGGACAGGGATACTCTCTGGGGCCAACGTCCTGACTTTC
d_gene: .; abundance: .; j_gene: TRBJ1-2; v_gene: TRBV2; CDR3aa: CASSERRANYGYTF; CDR3nt: TGTGCCAGCAGTGAAAGGCGGGCTAACTATGGCTACACCTTC
d_gene: .; abundance: few; j_gene: TRBJ1-5; v_gene: TRBV28; CDR3aa: CATRTGDYQPQHF; CDR3nt: TGTGCCACCCGGACGGGAGACTATCAGCCCCAGCATTTT
d_gene: TRBD2; abundance: .; j_gene: TRBJ2-1; v_gene: TRBV27; CDR3aa: CASSLDLAGGHNEQFF; CDR3nt: TGTGCCAGCAGTCTGGACTTAGCGGGGGGGCACAATGAGCAGTTCTTC
d_gene: .; abundance: .; j_gene: TRBJ1-4; v_gene: TRBV18; CDR3aa: CASTLMTATNEKLFF; CDR3nt: TGTGCCAGCACGCTTATGACGGCAACTAATGAAAAACTGTTTTTT
d_gene: TRBD2; abundance: .; j_gene: TRBJ2-5; v_gene: TRBV5-1; CDR3aa: CASSLEPGTSGGVTQYF; CDR3nt: TGCGCCAGCAGCCTAGAACCCGGGACTAGCGGCGGCGTGACCCAGTACTTC
d_gene: .; abundance: .; j_gene: TRBJ1-2; v_gene: TRBV29-1; CDR3aa: CSGVNSDGYTF; CDR3nt: TGCAGCGGCGTCAACTCCGACGGCTACACCTTC
d_gene: .; abundance: .; j_gene: TRBJ2-7; v_gene: TRBV9; CDR3aa: CASSETGSLSYEQYF; CDR3nt: TGTGCCAGCAGCGAAACAGGGTCCTTGTCCTACGAGCAGTACTTC
d_gene: TRBD1; abundance: .; j_gene: TRBJ1-5; v_gene: TRBV30; CDR3aa: CAWGTGNQPQHF; CDR3nt: TGTGCCTGGGGGACAGGGAATCAGCCCCAGCATTTT
d_gene: .; abundance: .; j_gene: TRBJ1-1; v_gene: TRBV15; CDR3aa: CATSREPFAEAFF; CDR3nt: TGTGCCACCAGCAGAGAGCCTTTCGCTGAAGCTTTCTTT
d_gene: .; abundance: .; j_gene: TRBJ2-7; v_gene: TRBV11-2; CDR3aa: CASSRYRDSGEQYF; CDR3nt: TGTGCCAGCAGCAGGTACCGGGACTCGGGCGAGCAGTACTTC
d_gene: TRBD1; abundance: few; j_gene: TRBJ1-4; v_gene: TRBV30; CDR3aa: CAWTRTGGSKLFF; CDR3nt: TGTGCCTGGACCCGGACAGGGGGATCAAAACTGTTTTTT
d_gene: .; abundance: .; j_gene: TRBJ2-3; v_gene: TRBV9; CDR3aa: CASSVERGTDTQYF; CDR3nt: TGTGCCAGCAGCGTAGAGAGAGGCACAGATACGCAGTATTTT
d_gene: .; abundance: .; j_gene: TRBJ2-5; v_gene: TRBV14; CDR3aa: CASSQGSFSGAQYF; CDR3nt: TGTGCCAGCAGCCAAGGAAGCTTTAGTGGGGCCCAGTACTTC
d_gene: .; abundance: .; j_gene: TRBJ1-2; v_gene: TRBV27; CDR3aa: CASSLKVNGPIYGYTF; CDR3nt: TGTGCCAGCAGTTTAAAAGTCAATGGGCCGATCTATGGCTACACCTTC
d_gene: .; abundance: few; j_gene: TRBJ2-7; v_gene: TRBV10-1; CDR3aa: CASEREQYF; CDR3nt: TGCGCCAGCGAGCGGGAGCAGTACTTC
d_gene: .; abundance: .; j_gene: TRBJ1-1; v_gene: TRBV5-1; CDR3aa: CASSAKTESGEAFF; CDR3nt: TGCGCCAGCAGTGCCAAGACAGAATCCGGTGAAGCTTTCTTT
d_gene: .; abundance: .; j_gene: TRBJ1-2; v_gene: TRBV7-2; CDR3aa: CASSLAFGPSYGYTF; CDR3nt: TGTGCCAGCAGCTTAGCGTTCGGACCGAGCTATGGCTACACCTTC
d_gene: .; abundance: .; j_gene: TRBJ2-6; v_gene: TRBV28; CDR3aa: CASSLRGYLSGANVLTF; CDR3nt: TGTGCCAGCAGTTTACGAGGGTACCTCTCTGGGGCCAACGTCCTGACTTTC
d_gene: .; abundance: .; j_gene: TRBJ2-3; v_gene: TRBV7-9; CDR3aa: CASRLTADTQYF; CDR3nt: TGTGCCAGCAGACTGACGGCAGATACGCAGTATTTT
d_gene: .; abundance: .; j_gene: TRBJ1-1; v_gene: TRBV19; CDR3aa: CASSGSLNTEAFF; CDR3nt: TGTGCCAGTAGTGGATCTCTGAACACTGAAGCTTTCTTT
d_gene: .; abundance: .; j_gene: TRBJ2-7; v_gene: TRBV9; CDR3aa: CASSVDEGIPTYSYEQYF; CDR3nt: TGTGCCAGCAGCGTAGACGAGGGGATCCCTACTTACTCCTACGAGCAGTACTTC
d_gene: TRBD1; abundance: .; j_gene: TRBJ2-7; v_gene: TRBV7-2; CDR3aa: CASSLELTGGYEQYF; CDR3nt: TGTGCCAGCAGCCTCGAATTGACAGGGGGCTACGAGCAGTACTTC
d_gene: .; abundance: .; j_gene: TRBJ2-2; v_gene: TRBV7-2; CDR3aa: CASSLVGWTMNTGELFF; CDR3nt: TGTGCCAGCAGCTTAGTTGGTTGGACAATGAACACCGGGGAGCTGTTTTTT
d_gene: TRBD1; abundance: .; j_gene: TRBJ2-1; v_gene: TRBV18; CDR3aa: CASSPPGQGAYNEQFF; CDR3nt: TGTGCCAGCTCACCACCGGGACAGGGGGCTTACAATGAGCAGTTCTTC
d_gene: TRBD1; abundance: .; j_gene: TRBJ2-7; v_gene: TRBV7-8; CDR3aa: CASSLADRGPYEQYF; CDR3nt: TGTGCCAGCAGCTTAGCGGACAGGGGTCCCTACGAGCAGTACTTC
d_gene: TRBD2; abundance: .; j_gene: TRBJ2-5; v_gene: TRBV4-1; CDR3aa: CASSPRTGLAYQETQYF; CDR3nt: TGCGCCAGCAGCCCCCGCACGGGACTAGCGTACCAAGAGACCCAGTACTTC
d_gene: TRBD1; abundance: .; j_gene: TRBJ1-6; v_gene: TRBV5-5; CDR3aa: CASSFPLTGGPDSPLHF; CDR3nt: TGTGCCAGCAGCTTCCCGCTGACAGGGGGCCCTGATTCACCCCTCCACTTT
d_gene: .; abundance: .; j_gene: TRBJ2-3; v_gene: TRBV6-4; CDR3aa: CASSEVPSGTDTQYF; CDR3nt: TGTGCCAGCAGTGAGGTTCCCAGCGGTACAGATACGCAGTATTTT
d_gene: .; abundance: .; j_gene: TRBJ1-3; v_gene: TRBV19; CDR3aa: CASSSSADSGNTIYF; CDR3nt: TGTGCCAGTAGTAGCTCGGCGGACTCTGGAAACACCATATATTTT
d_gene: .; abundance: .; j_gene: TRBJ2-7; v_gene: TRBV10-3; CDR3aa: CAISESQGPFFYEQYF; CDR3nt: TGTGCCATCAGTGAGTCGCAGGGGCCCTTTTTCTACGAGCAGTACTTC
d_gene: TRBD2; abundance: .; j_gene: TRBJ2-7; v_gene: TRBV16; CDR3aa: CASSQQPGGTTYEQYF; CDR3nt: TGTGCCAGCAGCCAACAACCCGGGGGGACGACCTACGAGCAGTACTTC
d_gene: .; abundance: .; j_gene: TRBJ2-1; v_gene: TRBV27; CDR3aa: CASSFMGVTYNEQFF; CDR3nt: TGTGCCAGCAGTTTTATGGGGGTGACCTACAATGAGCAGTTCTTC
d_gene: TRBD1; abundance: .; j_gene: TRBJ2-5; v_gene: TRBV4-2; CDR3aa: CASSHPDRGETQYF; CDR3nt: TGTGCCAGCAGCCACCCGGACAGGGGAGAGACCCAGTACTTC
d_gene: TRBD1; abundance: .; j_gene: TRBJ1-2; v_gene: TRBV5-1; CDR3aa: CASSPGGYYGYTF; CDR3nt: TGCGCCAGCAGCCCAGGGGGCTACTATGGCTACACCTTC
d_gene: TRBD2; abundance: .; j_gene: TRBJ2-1; v_gene: TRBV19; CDR3aa: CASSTSGRPYNEQFF; CDR3nt: TGTGCCAGTAGTACAAGCGGGAGACCCTACAATGAGCAGTTCTTC
d_gene: TRBD1; abundance: .; j_gene: TRBJ1-1; v_gene: TRBV6-1; CDR3aa: CASTFNRGLNTEAFF; CDR3nt: TGTGCCAGCACCTTCAACAGGGGGCTAAACACTGAAGCTTTCTTT
d_gene: TRBD2; abundance: .; j_gene: TRBJ2-1; v_gene: TRBV28; CDR3aa: CASSARTRGQYEQFF; CDR3nt: TGTGCCAGCAGTGCCCGGACTAGGGGCCAATACGAGCAGTTCTTC
d_gene: TRBD1; abundance: .; j_gene: TRBJ2-2; v_gene: TRBV9; CDR3aa: CASSVDSRTGANTGELFF; CDR3nt: TGTGCCAGCAGCGTAGACTCGAGGACAGGGGCCAACACCGGGGAGCTGTTTTTT
d_gene: .; abundance: .; j_gene: TRBJ2-7; v_gene: TRBV6-5; CDR3aa: CASRKAEPGAEQYF; CDR3nt: TGTGCCAGCAGGAAAGCGGAACCTGGAGCGGAGCAGTACTTC